The TCR beta chain described here comes from a study of T-cell memory formation after mild COVID-19. The study, taken as a whole, reports: Certain responding clones were present in pre-infection memory, suggesting participation of cross-reactive memory. Clones that shrank (day 15 to 85) were balanced CD4/CD8, whereas later expanders leaned CD4+.

TCRdb reanalysed the 5' RACE reads using MiXCR and keeps one entry per CDR3 protein. Seen here are under 700,000 distinct CDR3 sequences, 20% observed once, and the top ten hold roughly an eighth. In this sample, this clonotype turned up a few times. Antigen: not known. Between the trimmed V and J ends, which lost 5 bases and 2 bases, there was a span of 10 bases. CDR3 size: 14 residues. This rearrangement joins TRBV12-3 or TRBV12-4 to TRBJ1-5; D perhaps matches TRBD1 (6 bases). The sequenced sample consisted of PBMCs or a T cell subset sorted from them (not recorded which). The sequence was collected from an adult woman who had mild COVID-19 (a few samples of this study predate the infection). Cell type and time point are not known. The CDR3 coding sequence is TGTGCCAGCAGTCGTGACAGGCGCAATCAGCCCCAGCATTTT. It specifies CASSRDRRNQPQHF.